Listed here are 21 T cell receptor beta chains from one sample, sequenced in a study of regulatory T cells in long-lasting Graves disease. Time point of the sample: persistent/refractory GD, antithyroid drugs over 5 years with positive TRAb. The authors made the TCR library using RNA they extracted from PBMCs. TCR beta libraries were built with iRepertoire HTBI primers and Arm-PCR of CDR3 regions. TCRdb re-derived calls from the multiplex PCR reads in MiXCR, one entry per CDR3 protein. The table shows more than 650,000 distinct CDR3 sequences, with 25% to 35% occurring only once. The source material was peripheral blood mononuclear cells (PBMCs), sampled when the disease was refractory, from a patient treated with antithyroid drugs. These receptor sequences come from a female donor with Graves disease.

This chain connects TRBV12-5 to TRBJ1-2; D is ambiguous. Trimming pared 0 bases from V and 1 base from J, leaving 15 bases between. CDR3 length: 17 amino acids. Germline-derived CDR1 and CDR2 are LGHNT and FRNRAP. CDR3: CASGLVIGRGRNYGYTF. Here the CDR3 DNA reads TGTGCTAGTGGTTTGGTAATAGGGCGCGGACGTAACTATGGCTACACCTTC.

This chain joins TRBV12-5 and TRBJ1-5, with a possible D match to TRBD1 (5 bases). CDR3 size: 13 residues. V gave up 6 bases and J gave up 2 bases, with 8 bases separating them. Germline loops: CDR1 LGHNT, CDR2 FRNRAP. The chain's CDR3 is CASGAGGNQPQHF. The CDR3, as DNA: TGTGCTAGTGGGGCGGGGGGCAATCAGCCCCAGCATTTT.

A note on this clonotype: This sequence may be a read error, since a much larger clone differs from it by one base. This chain uses TRBV7-3 with TRBJ2-7; D is ambiguous. The CDR3 totals 13 residues. Germline lookup yields CDR1 SGHTA and CDR2 FQGTGA. The CDR3 loop is CASSPTLFTEQYF. The CDR3 DNA is TGCGCCAGCAGCCCAACTCTTTTTACCGAGCAGTACTTC.

V is TRBV19 and J is TRBJ2-2; TRBD1 agrees at 8 bases. The length of the CDR3 is 15 residues. V was pared by 3 bases and J by 7 bases, with 7 bases of the junction left unmatched. Looked up from germline, CDR1 is LNHDA and CDR2 is SQIVND (reference sequence). The CDR3 DNA sequence: TGTGCCAGTAGTATGGGACAGGTTTCTGGCGGGGAGCTGTTTTTT. It is translated as CASSMGQVSGGELFF.

This clonotype was seen repeatedly, ten times or more. The J gene is TRBJ1-1, the V gene TRBV2; TRBD1 is a possible D gene (6 bases). The germline V gene encodes CDR1 SNHLY and CDR2 FYNNEI. The CDR3 consists of 16 residues. Trimming removed 10 bases at V and 0 bases at J, with 21 bases between. The chain's CDR3 is CATRENSGQLNTEAFF. CDR3 bases: TGTGCCACCAGGGAGAATTCTGGACAGTTGAACACTGAAGCTTTCTTT.

This rearrangement joins TRBV27 to TRBJ1-1; a weak D match, TRBD1 (5 bases). Germline V gene data show CDR1 as MNHEY and CDR2 as SMNVEV (reference sequence). This CDR3 contains 12 residues. V dropped 3 bases and J dropped 8 bases, with 10 bases sitting between them. As DNA, the CDR3 is TGTGCCAGCAGTTTGGGGCCCAACGAAGCTTTCTTT. As protein: CASSLGPNEAFF.

The chain has TRBV7-2 and TRBJ2-7; 7 bases fit TRBD1. The CDR3 spans 14 residues. The V and J ends lost 0 bases and 8 bases, in that order; junction bases with no gene match: 7. Germline assignment: CDR1 SGHTA and CDR2 FQGNSA. DNA of the CDR3: TGTGCCAGCAGCTTAGCGTTAGAGGGGGCGAAGCAGTACTTC. Translated, it gives CASSLALEGAKQYF.

This clonotype appeared many times. This chain links TRBV11-2 with TRBJ2-7; possible D gene TRBD2, 6 bases. Germline values: CDR1 SGHAT, CDR2 FQNNGV. V was pared by 1 base and J by 3 bases, with 10 bases between. The CDR3 is 14 residues long. The CDR3 DNA is TGTGCCAGCAGCTTAGGCCGGGGGAACTACGAGCAGTACTTC. Translated: CASSLGRGNYEQYF.

The chain joins TRBV6-1 to TRBJ1-1; no definite D call. Germline V lookup: CDR1 MNHNS, CDR2 SASEGT. The CDR3 is 12 residues long. Trimming removed 7 bases from V and 7 bases from J, with 13 bases in between. The CDR3 sequence: CASTPGGFEAFF. The DNA of the CDR3 is TGTGCCAGCACCCCAGGAGGGTTTGAAGCTTTCTTT.

This clonotype has a count of ten or more. The chain employs TRBV13 and TRBJ1-1; D remains unclear. Trimming removed 4 bases at V and 4 bases at J, with 4 bases between. Per germline, CDR1 PRHDT and CDR2 FYEKMQ (reference sequence). The CDR3 extends over 11 amino acids. CDR3 sequence (DNA): TGTGCCAGCAGCTCCTCCACTGAAGCTTTCTTT. Translating it yields CASSSSTEAFF.

V gene TRBV27 combines with J gene TRBJ1-5; D is possibly TRBD1 (5 bases). From germline, CDR1 is MNHEY and CDR2 SMNVEV (reference sequence). Trimming took off 7 bases at V and 2 bases at J, with 12 bases between the two ends. The CDR3 spans 14 residues. The CDR3 here is CASTGGWGNQPQHF. In DNA form, the CDR3 reads TGTGCCAGCACGGGGGGATGGGGCAATCAGCCCCAGCATTTT.

The chain employs TRBV30 and TRBJ2-2; perhaps TRBD1 as D (6 bases). Looked up from germline, CDR1 is GTSNPN and CDR2 is SVGIG (reference sequence). The CDR3 extends over 15 amino acids. With 3 bases removed from V and 1 base from J, the gap between germline ends came to 12 bases. The CDR3 reads CAWRPGHKNTGELFF. Written as DNA, the CDR3 is TGTGCCTGGAGACCGGGACATAAGAACACCGGGGAGCTGTTTTTT.

This clonotype was observed many times. The chain is built from TRBV28 and TRBJ2-7; tentative D call: TRBD1 (5 bases). The germline V gene encodes CDR1 MDHEN and CDR2 SYDVKM. CDR3 length: 14 amino acids. Trimming shortened V by 5 bases and J by 5 bases, and 16 bases separated the two germline ends. The CDR3 DNA reads as TGTGCCAGCAGTCCCGGCAGGGCAGTTAACGAGCAGTACTTC. Amino acid sequence: CASSPGRAVNEQYF.

V usage is TRBV19 and J usage is TRBJ1-2; D call uncertain. Germline assignment: CDR1 LNHDA and CDR2 SQIVND (reference sequence). Trimming pared 9 bases from V and 2 bases from J, leaving 16 bases between. The CDR3 sequence is 14 residues long. CDR3 in amino acids: CASSTSSANYGYTF. In DNA, the CDR3 is TGTGCCAGCTCCACAAGCAGCGCAAACTATGGCTACACCTTC.

The V and J genes are TRBV6-1 and TRBJ2-7; maybe TRBD2 (5 bases). Germline CDR1 and CDR2: MNHNS and SASEGT. V was clipped by 8 bases and J by 5 bases, with 10 bases between them. CDR3 length: 11 residues. The CDR3 protein is CASAARDEQYF. CDR3 nucleotides: TGTGCCAGCGCCGCGAGGGACGAGCAGTACTTC.

The chain uses TRBV12-3 or TRBV12-4 and TRBJ1-1; tentative D call: TRBD1 (5 bases). CDR3 length: 15 residues. With 1 base removed from V and 0 bases from J, the gap between germline ends came to 9 bases. CDR3 loop: CASSLGPGVNTEAFF. In nucleotides, the CDR3 is TGTGCCAGCAGTTTAGGCCCGGGGGTGAACACTGAAGCTTTCTTT.

The V and J genes are TRBV6-5 and TRBJ2-7; a weak D match, TRBD1 (6 bases). Germline CDR1 is MNHEY and CDR2 is SVGAGI. The CDR3 has 14 amino acids. V was pared by 0 bases and J by 6 bases, with 12 bases between. CDR3 amino acids: CASSYSRGVGEQYF. In DNA, the CDR3 is TGTGCCAGCAGTTACTCCAGGGGTGTTGGCGAGCAGTACTTC.

This chain connects TRBV20-1 to TRBJ2-7; TRBD2 matches at 13 bases. J was trimmed by 2 bases and V by 6 bases; bases with no gene match: 10. The CDR3 covers 16 residues. Germline CDR1 is DFQATT and CDR2 is SNEGSKA (reference sequence). The CDR3 loop is CSAIPPTSGRTYEQYF. In nucleotides, the CDR3 is TGCAGTGCAATCCCCCCGACTAGCGGGAGGACCTACGAGCAGTACTTC.

This clonotype was found a few times. The chain is built from TRBV6-1 and TRBJ1-5; 8 positions agree with TRBD1. V dropped 3 bases and J dropped 3; count of bases not matched to a gene: 7. The germline gives CDR1 MNHNS, CDR2 SASEGT. The CDR3 is 16 residues long. The CDR3 here is CASSEPWTGNNQPQHF. The CDR3 coding sequence is TGTGCCAGCAGTGAGCCATGGACAGGGAACAATCAGCCCCAGCATTTT.

The rearrangement links TRBV11-2 to TRBJ1-2; D might be TRBD1 (6 bases). V lost 5 bases and J lost 4, with 20 bases in between. This CDR3 is 16 amino acids long. Per germline, CDR1 SGHAT and CDR2 FQNNGV. This CDR3 is CASSPQLGGRVYGYTF. In DNA form, the CDR3 reads TGTGCCAGCAGCCCCCAACTGGGGGGCAGGGTCTATGGCTACACCTTC. The full variable domain, rest sourced from reference TRBV11-2 and TRBJ1-2, is EAGVAQSPRYKIIEKRQSVAFWCNPISGHATLYWYQQILGQGPKLLIQFQNNGVVDDSQLPKDRFSAERLKGVDSTLKIQPAKLEDSAVYLCASSPQLGGRVYGYTFGSGTRLTVV.

The rearrangement uses TRBV6-5 and TRBJ1-5; D not certain. The CDR3 contains 14 residues. The V and J ends lost 4 bases and 3 bases respectively, with 10 bases between them. Per germline, CDR1 MNHEY and CDR2 SVGAGI. The CDR3 region is CASSSRRNNQPQHF. CDR3 bases: TGTGCCAGCAGTTCCCGACGGAACAATCAGCCCCAGCATTTT.